This T cell receptor beta chain was documented in a study of blood T cell repertoires in COVID-19. Study at large: The samples span acute and convalescent COVID-19 from the United States, Italy and Spain.

The germline V and J ends were trimmed by 2 bases and 7 bases, with 17 bases remaining between them. This CDR3 has 15 amino acids. CDR1 is SGHAT, CDR2 FQNNGV, per germline. This clone has only a few counts. Those enrolled in Seattle joined during active infection and were followed longitudinally afterward. Under the authors' procedure: Estimation of nucleated cell counts relied on the amplification of reference gene primers. Libraries were prepared by immunoSEQ multiplex PCR; TCRdb keeps only in-frame clonotypes and omits some of them. V and J calls and clone size are as listed in that table; D and trimming were resolved from the DNA. Among approximately 10,000 clones listed, roughly 70% were seen once.

This chain uses TRBV11-2 with TRBJ1-1, with a weak D call TRBD1 (5 bases). This receptor was obtained from a man aged 55 to 70 with COVID-19, enrolled during active disease. Sample: peripheral blood. DNA of the CDR3: TGTGCCAGCAGCTTATTCGGGGGGGAAGGGATTGAAGCTTTCTTT. Translation gives CASSLFGGEGIEAFF.